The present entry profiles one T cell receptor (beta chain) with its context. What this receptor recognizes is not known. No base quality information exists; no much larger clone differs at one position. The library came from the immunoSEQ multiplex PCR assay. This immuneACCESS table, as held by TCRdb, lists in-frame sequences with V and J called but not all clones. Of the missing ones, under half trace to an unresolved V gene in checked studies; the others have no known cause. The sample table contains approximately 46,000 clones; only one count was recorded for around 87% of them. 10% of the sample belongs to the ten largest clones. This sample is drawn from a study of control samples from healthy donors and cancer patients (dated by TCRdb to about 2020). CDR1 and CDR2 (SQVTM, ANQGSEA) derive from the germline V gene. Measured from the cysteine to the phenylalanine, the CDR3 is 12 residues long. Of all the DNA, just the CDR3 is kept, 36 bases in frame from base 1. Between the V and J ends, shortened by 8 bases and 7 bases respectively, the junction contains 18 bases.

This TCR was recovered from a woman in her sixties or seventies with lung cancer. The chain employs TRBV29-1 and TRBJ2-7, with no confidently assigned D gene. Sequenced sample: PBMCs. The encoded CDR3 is CSFWTGSGEQYF. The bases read TGCAGCTTTTGGACCGGCTCGGGTGAGCAGTACTTC.